The 29 T cell receptor beta chains below were found in one sample sequenced in a study of beta chain features in type 1 diabetes. Whole-study findings and limits: Moderately but significantly shorter TCRB CDR3s were found in Type 1 diabetes patients in all four CD4+ subsets.

Expressed TCRB transcripts got sequenced, as all isolated RNA was reverse transcribed. Some clones are missing from TCRdb's copy, which holds only in-frame ones; the method was immunoSEQ multiplex PCR. This sample has roughly 260,000 clones, with 20% found just once. Their antigens are not known. The source material was naive CD4+ T cells from blood. The receptors derive from a middle-aged woman with type 1 diabetes.

The table lists this clone with a few counts. The chain couples TRBV6-6 to TRBJ2-5; D is perhaps TRBD2 (5 bases). Looked up from germline, CDR1 is MNHNY and CDR2 is SVGAGI (reference sequence). This CDR3 region has 13 residues. The V end lost 2 bases, the J end lost 5 bases, and 9 bases lay between the germline ends. The CDR3 DNA follows: TGTGCCAGCAGTTACCGGGATCGTGAGACCCAGTACTTC. Translation gives CASSYRDRETQYF.

This clone was picked up a small number of times. V usage is TRBV9 and J usage is TRBJ1-2; 7 bases are shared with TRBD1. The ends lost 3 bases at V and 11 bases at J; junction bases unmatched: 10. The germline gives CDR1 SGDLS, CDR2 YYNGEE. The CDR3 totals 13 residues. The CDR3 coding sequence is TGTGCCAGCAGCGGACGAGAAGGGGGCCGATACACCTTC. Protein sequence: CASSGREGGRYTF.

This clone came up a few times. The chain uses TRBV4-3 and TRBJ1-5; no clear D gene. The CDR3 covers 13 residues. Germline V gene data show CDR1 as LGHNA and CDR2 as YSLEER. V shed 4 bases and J shed 6 bases, with 10 bases lying between them. The CDR3 bases are TGCGCCAGCAGCCTGGAGAGATCTCAGCCCCAGCATTTT. Protein sequence: CASSLERSQPQHF.

The gene calls are TRBV5-4 and TRBJ1-4; D perhaps matches TRBD1 (5 bases). V was clipped by 0 bases and J by 11 bases, with 20 bases between them. This CDR3 has 16 residues. Germline V gene data show CDR1 as SGHNT and CDR2 as YYREEE (reference sequence). CDR3 in amino acids: CASSLGVDTSLGKLFF. The CDR3, as DNA: TGTGCCAGCAGCTTGGGGGTGGACACCAGCTTGGGGAAACTGTTTTTT.

The J gene is TRBJ2-3, the V gene TRBV11-2; TRBD2 matches at 14 bases. CDR1 is SGHAT and CDR2 is FQNNGV in the germline V gene. The CDR3 extends over 15 amino acids. Germline trimming cut 5 bases from V and 7 bases from J; bases unmatched to any gene: 5. Here the CDR3 reads CASSHGTSGRNTQYF. In nucleotides, the CDR3 is TGTGCCAGCAGCCACGGGACTAGCGGGAGAAATACGCAGTATTTT.

The chain is built from TRBV9 and TRBJ1-3, with 8 bases aligning to TRBD1. The germline V gene encodes CDR1 SGDLS and CDR2 YYNGEE. Trimming at V came to 4 bases and at J to 6 bases, leaving 12 bases not matched to a gene. This CDR3 has 16 amino acids. The CDR3 coding sequence is TGTGCCAGCAGCTACGGACAGGGTGTTAATGTAAACACCATATATTTT. Its translation: CASSYGQGVNVNTIYF.

The chain links TRBV28 to TRBJ2-7; 8 nucleotides align to TRBD1. The V gene end was trimmed by 6 bases and the J gene end by 1 base; junction bases not matched to a gene: 5. Germline V lookup: CDR1 MDHEN, CDR2 SYDVKM. CDR3 length: 14 amino acids. CDR3 in DNA: TGTGCCAGCAGCGGACAGGGTGGGTCCTACGAGCAGTACTTC. Its protein product is CASSGQGGSYEQYF.

This clone turned up a few times. J is TRBJ1-2 and V is TRBV7-9, with D uncertain. V was shortened by 5 bases and J by 7 bases, with 17 bases between the two germline ends. Germline values: CDR1 SEHNR, CDR2 FQNEAQ (reference sequence). The CDR3 has 14 amino acids. The CDR3 nucleotides read TGTGCCAGCAGCCCAACACCTGCTGATGGTGGCTACACCTTC. It codes for CASSPTPADGGYTF.

This clone showed up just a few times. This chain uses TRBV9 with TRBJ2-1; 11 positions agree with TRBD2. CDR3 length equals 16 residues. Germline trimming cut 0 bases from V and 7 bases from J; bases unmatched to any gene: 6. Germline V gives CDR1 SGDLS, CDR2 YYNGEE. CDR3 protein: CASSVVASGRNNEQFF. The CDR3 nucleotides read TGTGCCAGCAGCGTAGTGGCTAGCGGGAGGAATAATGAGCAGTTCTTC.

The chain uses TRBV25-1 and TRBJ2-7; a possible D gene is TRBD1 (5 bases). V lost 2 bases and J lost 2, with 13 bases in between. The CDR3 runs 15 residues. Looked up from germline, CDR1 is MGHDK and CDR2 is SYGVNS. CDR3 in DNA: TGTGCCAGCAGTGAACTTTGGGGCCCCACCTACGAGCAGTACTTC. Amino acids: CASSELWGPTYEQYF.

The V and J genes are TRBV6-5 and TRBJ1-4, with D perhaps TRBD1 (6 bases). Germline V gene sequence: CDR1 MNHEY, CDR2 SVGAGI. The CDR3 is made up of 12 amino acids. The V and J ends lost 8 bases and 3 bases respectively, with 7 bases between them. The CDR3: CASRTANEKLFF. The CDR3 region has the DNA TGTGCCAGCCGGACAGCTAATGAAAAACTGTTTTTT.

This clone was counted only a few times. The chain couples TRBV4-1 to TRBJ2-1; 8 bases are a match to TRBD2. The J segment lost 8 bases and the V segment lost 0 bases, leaving 9 bases of the junction unmatched. Germline V CDR1 and CDR2: MGHRA, YSYEKL. This CDR3 is built from 16 residues. The CDR3 region is CASSQEPPGLVYEQFF. CDR3 coding DNA: TGCGCCAGCAGCCAAGAACCTCCGGGACTAGTATATGAGCAGTTCTTC.

This clone was observed a few times. Here the CDR3 reads CASSYGARLTPYEQYF. CDR3 coding DNA: TGTGCCAGCAGTTACGGTGCACGCCTTACTCCCTACGAGCAGTACTTC. This chain links TRBV27 with TRBJ2-7; D is uncertain. The CDR3 is made up of 16 amino acids. Between the trimmed V and J ends, which lost 4 bases and 2 bases, there was a span of 18 bases. Germline assignment: CDR1 MNHEY and CDR2 SMNVEV (reference sequence).

This clone has a handful of counts. The chain couples TRBV25-1 to TRBJ2-1; 10 bases align to TRBD2. From germline, CDR1 is MGHDK and CDR2 SYGVNS. J lost 10 bases, V lost 5 bases, and 11 bases had no gene match. This CDR3 spans 15 amino acids. CDR3 loop: CASSPRTSGGGEQFF. As DNA, the CDR3 is TGTGCCAGCAGTCCCCGGACTAGCGGAGGCGGGGAGCAGTTCTTC.

This sequence joins TRBV7-2 and TRBJ1-2, with 7 nucleotides matching TRBD1. The CDR3 totals 15 residues. V shed 4 bases and J 6 bases; nucleotides not matched to a gene: 11. The germline V gene encodes CDR1 SGHTA and CDR2 FQGNSA. This CDR3 reads CASSSRQGNVDGYTF. CDR3 sequence (DNA): TGTGCCAGCAGCTCCCGACAGGGCAATGTGGATGGCTACACCTTC.

This clone turned up a few times. The V and J genes are TRBV29-1 and TRBJ2-1, with 11 bases identical to TRBD2. Germline trimming cut 4 bases from V and 1 base from J; bases unmatched to any gene: 6. Per the germline V gene, CDR1 is SQVTM and CDR2 is ANQGSEA. The CDR3 runs to 16 residues. CDR3: CSVATSGRGSYNEQFF. Here the CDR3 DNA reads TGCAGCGTTGCTACTAGCGGGAGAGGATCCTACAATGAGCAGTTCTTC.

In its sample, this clone was seen a few times. The chain carries TRBV5-1 and TRBJ1-2, with no clear D. This CDR3 has 14 amino acids. V was clipped by 4 bases and J by 7 bases, with 17 bases between them. Germline V gives CDR1 SGHRS, CDR2 YFSETQ. DNA of the CDR3: TGCGCCAGCAGCACGGCGGCCCCTGAGGTTGGCTACACCTTC. It translates to CASSTAAPEVGYTF.

The genes are TRBV7-3 and TRBJ1-1; D is perhaps TRBD1 (5 bases). This CDR3 region has 14 residues. Trimming shortened V by 3 bases and J by 3 bases, and 11 bases separated the two germline ends. Germline V gives CDR1 SGHTA, CDR2 FQGTGA. This CDR3 reads CASSFQGGDTEAFF. In DNA, the CDR3 is TGTGCCAGCAGCTTCCAGGGCGGCGACACTGAAGCTTTCTTT.

The chain couples TRBV30 to TRBJ1-1, with D perhaps TRBD1 (5 bases). This CDR3 has 15 residues. Trimming cost V 0 bases and J 0 bases, with 11 bases left between them. Germline V lookup: CDR1 GTSNPN, CDR2 SVGIG (reference sequence). This chain's CDR3 is CAWSVHRRLNTEAFF. In DNA form, the CDR3 reads TGTGCCTGGAGTGTCCACAGGAGATTGAACACTGAAGCTTTCTTT.

The chain couples TRBV28 to TRBJ1-2; D is unresolved. V dropped 7 bases and J dropped 4 bases, with 16 bases sitting between them. This CDR3 region has 14 residues. Per the germline V gene, CDR1 is MDHEN and CDR2 is SYDVKM. Here the CDR3 reads CASNRGGRVYGYTF. CDR3 in DNA: TGTGCCAGCAATCGGGGAGGGAGGGTCTATGGCTACACCTTC.

The chain recombines TRBV5-1 with TRBJ2-5; 10 nucleotides align to TRBD2. This CDR3 has 16 residues. CDR1 and CDR2 from the germline V gene are SGHRS and YFSETQ. V dropped 2 bases and J dropped 0; count of bases not matched to a gene: 4. The CDR3 here is CASSLTGLAYQETQYF. In DNA form, the CDR3 reads TGCGCCAGCAGCTTAACGGGACTAGCGTACCAAGAGACCCAGTACTTC.

The chain uses TRBV21-1 and TRBJ1-5. TRBV21-1 is a pseudogene locus. The CDR3 has 18 amino acids. CDR3: CASSKLLGSLNSNQPQHF. In nucleotides, the CDR3 is TGTGCCAGCAGCAAACTGCTCGGGAGTCTCAATAGCAATCAGCCCCAGCATTTT.

The V gene is TRBV4-3, the J gene TRBJ2-4; 9 bases match TRBD2. Germline CDR1 reads LGHNA; CDR2 reads YSLEER. Losses at the gene ends were 4 bases for V and 8 bases for J; bases not matched to a gene: 6. This CDR3 is built from 14 residues. The CDR3 DNA is TGCGCCAGCAGCCGTTCAACTAGCGGGTACATTCAGTACTTC. Encoded protein: CASSRSTSGYIQYF.

The chain is built from TRBV9 and TRBJ2-1; possibly TRBD2 for D (5 bases). Per the germline V gene, CDR1 is SGDLS and CDR2 is YYNGEE. The length of the CDR3 is 12 residues. V lost 4 bases to trimming and J lost 6 bases, with 8 bases between them. The CDR3 spells CASSLGLNEQFF. The DNA of the CDR3 is TGTGCCAGCAGCCTCGGACTCAATGAGCAGTTCTTC.

This clone has more than one count but fewer than ten. The V gene is TRBV9, the J gene TRBJ2-1; D is undetermined. Germline V CDR1 and CDR2: SGDLS, YYNGEE. The CDR3 loop spans 14 amino acids. V was clipped by 2 bases and J by 4 bases, with 10 bases between them. CDR3: CASSVGVEYNEQFF. CDR3 DNA: TGTGCCAGCAGCGTCGGAGTAGAGTACAATGAGCAGTTCTTC.

The chain joins TRBV2 to TRBJ1-1; 7 nucleotides agree with TRBD1. The CDR3 runs 13 residues. V gave up 6 bases and J gave up 0 bases; unmatched junction bases: 1. Germline CDR1 SNHLY, CDR2 FYNNEI. Here the CDR3 DNA reads TGTGCCAGCAGGGACAGGTTGAACACTGAAGCTTTCTTT. Translating it yields CASRDRLNTEAFF.

The gene calls are TRBV5-5 and TRBJ2-2; D remains unclear. Deletions cut 2 bases from V and 0 bases from J, with 11 bases between. Germline V gives CDR1 SGHKS, CDR2 YYEKEE (reference sequence). The CDR3 is made up of 16 amino acids. The CDR3 loop is CASSFLRSANTGELFF. The CDR3 DNA reads TGTGCCAGCAGCTTCCTGAGGTCCGCGAACACCGGGGAGCTGTTTTTT.

The chain has TRBV23-1 and TRBJ2-1; no definite D call. TRBV23-1 carries the ORF label, with uncertain function. The V end was cut by 0 bases, the J end by 3 bases, with 12 bases between. The CDR3 is made up of 16 amino acids. In DNA form, the CDR3 reads TGCGCCAGCAGTCAATCGAGGCGGCGGATCTACAATGAGCAGTTCTTC. Amino acids: CASSQSRRRIYNEQFF.

V gene TRBV5-1 combines with J gene TRBJ2-5; a weak D match, TRBD1 (5 bases). Trimming cost V 1 base and J 3 bases, with 7 bases left between them. This CDR3 region has 13 residues. In germline, CDR1 is SGHRS, CDR2 YFSETQ. The chain's CDR3 is CASSLLREETQYF. DNA for the CDR3: TGCGCCAGCAGCTTGCTCAGGGAAGAGACCCAGTACTTC.